The entry below describes one T cell receptor beta chain. Its antigen is unidentified. Profiled with immunoSEQ multiplex PCR; TCRdb holds only in-frame clones, not every one. There are some 640,000 clones in the sample; 80% to 90% occur only once, and about 1.5% lies in the top ten. The CDR3 is 15 residues long. Trimming removed 0 bases from V and 11 bases from J, with 15 bases in between. The germline CDR1 and CDR2 sequences are SGDLS and YYNGEE. This entry belongs to a study of Ad26.COV2.S vaccination and SARS-CoV-2 variants. Study details: Ad26.COV2.S, an intramuscular injection, was given once or twice 56 days apart.

Treatment described: around 19 received Ad26.COV2.S at low or high dose, single or two shots; 5 received placebo; per-sample allocation not given. The samples were gathered on day 63 after the first injection of vaccine or placebo. In Boston, the donor was an adult between 18-55 years of age. Overall study results and limits: The study found higher spike-specific TCR breadth in vaccine than placebo recipients. Researchers reported similar non-spike TCR breadth in vaccine and placebo recipients.

The TCR was taken from a person aged 18 to 65 who received the Ad26.COV2.S COVID-19 vaccine or a placebo. The genes are TRBV9 and TRBJ1-6; a possible D gene is TRBD1 (6 bases). The material sequenced was peripheral blood, taken in a trial of Ad26.COV2.S vaccine versus placebo. The CDR3 here is CASSVASQGLAPLHF. In DNA, the CDR3 is TGTGCCAGCAGCGTAGCCTCCCAGGGGTTGGCACCCCTCCACTTT.